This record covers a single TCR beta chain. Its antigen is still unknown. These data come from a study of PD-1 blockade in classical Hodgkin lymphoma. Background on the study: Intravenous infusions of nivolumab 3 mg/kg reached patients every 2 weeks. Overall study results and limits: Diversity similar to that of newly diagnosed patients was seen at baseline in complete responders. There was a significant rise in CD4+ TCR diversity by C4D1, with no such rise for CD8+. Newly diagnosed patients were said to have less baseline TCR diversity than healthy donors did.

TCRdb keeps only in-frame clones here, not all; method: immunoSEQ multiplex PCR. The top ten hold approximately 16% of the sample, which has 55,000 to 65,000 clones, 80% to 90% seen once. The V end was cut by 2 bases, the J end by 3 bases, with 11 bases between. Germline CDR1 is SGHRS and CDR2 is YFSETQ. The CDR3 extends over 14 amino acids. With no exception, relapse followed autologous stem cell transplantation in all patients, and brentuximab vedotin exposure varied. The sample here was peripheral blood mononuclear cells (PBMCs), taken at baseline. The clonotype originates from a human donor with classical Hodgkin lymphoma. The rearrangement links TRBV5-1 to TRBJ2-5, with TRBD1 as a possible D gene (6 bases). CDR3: CASSLGTNEETQYF. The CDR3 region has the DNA TGCGCCAGCAGCTTAGGGACAAACGAAGAGACCCAGTACTTC.